This T cell receptor beta chain was captured in a study of shared clonotypes between healthy human individuals. Study-level findings and limits: Relative to their counterparts shared across all four donors, non-shared clonotypes exhibited diminished generation probabilities.

Per the germline V gene, CDR1 is SGHVS and CDR2 is FNYEAQ. V dropped 1 base and J dropped 0 bases, with 17 bases sitting between them. The CDR3 is 18 residues long. Note on this clone: Its specificity is not known.

Libraries were prepared by immunoSEQ multiplex PCR; TCRdb keeps only in-frame clonotypes and omits some of them. The sample consists of some 1 million clones, roughly 70% of them appearing once. Sequenced sample: memory CD4+ T cells sorted from blood. Subset: CD45RA-negative fraction. The rearrangement joins TRBV7-6 to TRBJ2-3, with D perhaps TRBD1 (7 bases). This receptor was obtained from a man aged 18 to 35 in good health. The DNA for the CDR3 is TGTGCCAGCAGCTTAGAGTCAGGGGGTGGGACTAGCACAGATACGCAGTATTTT. It translates to CASSLESGGGTSTDTQYF.